This TCR beta chain was recorded in a study of OX40 agonist ivuxolimab in advanced cancers. Across the whole study: An agonistic human IgG2 monoclonal antibody against OX40 (CD134) was given. Study-level results: Among T cells, CD8+ cells averaged more expanded clones than CD4+ cells. Several nonresponders also turned out to have low normalized T-cell clonal expansion.

Excluded were patients having autoimmune disease history or systemic immunosuppression. The method was immunoSEQ multiplex PCR; TCRdb's version includes in-frame clones alone and lacks a portion of them. The data contain 40,000 or so clones, approximately 88% of them singletons. With respect to this clone: Its specificity is unknown.

The CDR3 loop spans 14 amino acids. Germline V lookup: CDR1 ENHRY, CDR2 SYGVKD. Trimming took 8 bases from V and 0 from J; bases not matched to a gene: 1. The sequence came from an adult with an advanced solid tumor such as melanoma, head and neck, liver or kidney cancer. The rearrangement links TRBV10-3 to TRBJ1-5; 10 positions agree with TRBD1. Source: CD4+ or CD8+ T cells sorted from blood, taken in a trial of the OX40 agonist ivuxolimab. The CDR3 spells CAIGTGDSNQPQHF. DNA for the CDR3: TGTGCCATCGGGACAGGGGATAGCAATCAGCCCCAGCATTTT.